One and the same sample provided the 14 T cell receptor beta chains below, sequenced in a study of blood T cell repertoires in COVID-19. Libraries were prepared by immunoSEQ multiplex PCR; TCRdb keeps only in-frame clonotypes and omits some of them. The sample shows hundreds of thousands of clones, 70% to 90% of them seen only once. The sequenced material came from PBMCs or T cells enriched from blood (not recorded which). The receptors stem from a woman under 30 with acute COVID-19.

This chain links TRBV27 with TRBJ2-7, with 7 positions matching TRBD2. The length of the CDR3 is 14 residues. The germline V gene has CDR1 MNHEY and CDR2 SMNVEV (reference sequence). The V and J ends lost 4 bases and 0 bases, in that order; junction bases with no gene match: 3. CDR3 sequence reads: CASSSKRDSYEQYF. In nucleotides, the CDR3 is TGTGCCAGCAGTTCGAAGCGGGACTCCTACGAGCAGTACTTC.

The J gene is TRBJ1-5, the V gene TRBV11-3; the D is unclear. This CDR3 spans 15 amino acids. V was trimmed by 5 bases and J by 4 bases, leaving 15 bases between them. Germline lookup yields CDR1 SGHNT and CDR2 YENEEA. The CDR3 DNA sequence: TGTGCCAGCAGCCCCATCGGGAGGGAAAATCAGCCCCAGCATTTT. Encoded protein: CASSPIGRENQPQHF. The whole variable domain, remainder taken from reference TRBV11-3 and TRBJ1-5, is EAGVVQSPRYKIIEKKQPVAFWCNPISGHNTLYWYLQNLGQGPELLIRYENEEAVDDSQLPKDRFSAERLKGVDSTLKIQPAELGDSAVYLCASSPIGRENQPQHFGDGTRLSIL.

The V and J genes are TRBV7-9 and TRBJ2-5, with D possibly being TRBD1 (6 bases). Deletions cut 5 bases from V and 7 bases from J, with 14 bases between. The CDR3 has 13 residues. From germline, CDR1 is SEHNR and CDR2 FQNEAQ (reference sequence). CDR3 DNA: TGTGCCAGCAGCGGGACATCAGAAGGGACCCAGTACTTC. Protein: CASSGTSEGTQYF. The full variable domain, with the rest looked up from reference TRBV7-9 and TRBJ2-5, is DTGVSQNPRHKITKRGQNVTFRCDPISEHNRLYWYRQTLGQGPEFLTYFQNEAQLEKSRLLSDRFSAERPKGSFSTLEIQRTEQGDSAMYLCASSGTSEGTQYFGPGTRLLVL.

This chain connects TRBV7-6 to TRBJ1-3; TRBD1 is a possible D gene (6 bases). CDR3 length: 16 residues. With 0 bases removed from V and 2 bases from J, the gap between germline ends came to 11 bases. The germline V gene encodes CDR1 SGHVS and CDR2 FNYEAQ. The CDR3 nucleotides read TGTGCCAGCAGCTTAGCCCTCTCAGGGGCTGGAAACACCATATATTTT. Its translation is CASSLALSGAGNTIYF.

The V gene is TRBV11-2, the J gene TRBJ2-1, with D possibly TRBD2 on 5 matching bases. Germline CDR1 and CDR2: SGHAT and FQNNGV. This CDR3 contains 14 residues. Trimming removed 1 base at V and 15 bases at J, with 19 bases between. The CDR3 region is CASSLVSEVASGFF. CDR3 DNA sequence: TGTGCCAGCAGCTTAGTCTCCGAGGTAGCGTCGGGGTTCTTC.

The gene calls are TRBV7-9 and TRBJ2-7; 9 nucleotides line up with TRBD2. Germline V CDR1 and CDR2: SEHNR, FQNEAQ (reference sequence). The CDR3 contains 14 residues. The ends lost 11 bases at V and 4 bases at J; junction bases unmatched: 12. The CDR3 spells CAGAGTSNIYEQYF. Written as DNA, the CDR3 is TGTGCCGGCGCCGGGACTAGCAATATTTACGAGCAGTACTTC.

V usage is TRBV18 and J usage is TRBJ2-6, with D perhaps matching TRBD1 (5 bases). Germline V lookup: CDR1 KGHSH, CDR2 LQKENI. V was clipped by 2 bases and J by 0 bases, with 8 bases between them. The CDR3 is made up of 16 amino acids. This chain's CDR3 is CASSPGAPSGANVLTF. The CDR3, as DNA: TGTGCCAGCTCACCAGGGGCGCCCTCTGGGGCCAACGTCCTGACTTTC.

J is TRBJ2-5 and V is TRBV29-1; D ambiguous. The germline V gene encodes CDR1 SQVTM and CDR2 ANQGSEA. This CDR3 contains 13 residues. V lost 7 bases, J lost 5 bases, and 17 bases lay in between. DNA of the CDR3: TGCAGCGCTTCGACTGGGTCCGGTGAGACCCAGTACTTC. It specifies CSASTGSGETQYF. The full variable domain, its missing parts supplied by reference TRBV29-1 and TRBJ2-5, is SAVISQKPSRDICQRGTSLTIQCQVDSQVTMMFWYRQQPGQSLTLIATANQGSEATYESGFVIDKFPISRPNLTFSTLTVSNMSPEDSSIYLCSASTGSGETQYFGPGTRLLVL.

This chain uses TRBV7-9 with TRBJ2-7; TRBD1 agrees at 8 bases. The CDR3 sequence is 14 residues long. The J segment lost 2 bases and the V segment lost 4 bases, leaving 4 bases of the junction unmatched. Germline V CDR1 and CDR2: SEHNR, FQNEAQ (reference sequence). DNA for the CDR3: TGTGCCAGCAGCTCTGGACAGGGAACCTACGAGCAGTACTTC. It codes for CASSSGQGTYEQYF.

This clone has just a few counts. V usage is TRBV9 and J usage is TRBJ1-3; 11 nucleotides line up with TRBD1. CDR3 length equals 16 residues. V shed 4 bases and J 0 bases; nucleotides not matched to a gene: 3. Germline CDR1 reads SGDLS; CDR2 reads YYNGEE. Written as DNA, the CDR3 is TGTGCCAGCAGCCCGGGGACAGGGGGCTCTGGAAACACCATATATTTT. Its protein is CASSPGTGGSGNTIYF.

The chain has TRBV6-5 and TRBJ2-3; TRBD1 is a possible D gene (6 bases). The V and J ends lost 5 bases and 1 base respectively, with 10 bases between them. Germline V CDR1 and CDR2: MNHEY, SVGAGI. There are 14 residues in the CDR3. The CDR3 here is CASSISGGTDTQYF. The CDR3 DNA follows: TGTGCCAGCAGTATTTCAGGGGGCACAGATACGCAGTATTTT.

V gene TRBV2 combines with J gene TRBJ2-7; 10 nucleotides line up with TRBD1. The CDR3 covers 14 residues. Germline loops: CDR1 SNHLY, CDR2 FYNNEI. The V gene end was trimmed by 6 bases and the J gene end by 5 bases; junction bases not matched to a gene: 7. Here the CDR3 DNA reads TGTGCCAGCAGGCAGGGACAGGGGAACCACGAGCAGTACTTC. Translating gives CASRQGQGNHEQYF.

This CDR3 is CASSSGTGDRQPQHF. Written as DNA, the CDR3 is TGTGCCAGCAGCTCGGGGACAGGGGACAGACAGCCCCAGCATTTT. The chain carries TRBV7-9 and TRBJ1-5; TRBD1 agrees at 10 bases. Germline trimming cut 4 bases from V and 7 bases from J; bases unmatched to any gene: 7. Germline CDR1 is SEHNR and CDR2 is FQNEAQ (reference sequence). The CDR3 covers 15 residues.

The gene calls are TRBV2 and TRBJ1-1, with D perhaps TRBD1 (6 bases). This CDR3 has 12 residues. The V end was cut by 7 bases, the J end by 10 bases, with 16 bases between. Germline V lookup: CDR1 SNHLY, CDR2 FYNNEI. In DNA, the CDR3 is TGTGCCAGCACCCTGGGGGGGCTCGGAGCTTTCTTT. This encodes CASTLGGLGAFF.